The present T cell receptor (beta chain) was sequenced within a study of blood T cell repertoires in COVID-19. Study background: The cDNA or gDNA used as material had been derived from T cells, B-cell-depleted T cells, or PBMCs.

Losses at the gene ends were 6 bases for V and 4 bases for J; bases not matched to a gene: 8. CDR1 is MNHEY, CDR2 SVGEGT, per germline. The CDR3 contains 14 residues. Clones were sequenced by immunoSEQ multiplex PCR, and TCRdb holds only the in-frame ones, with some missing. The sample includes roughly 220,000 clones, more than 80% seen only once; the top ten take around 7.5%. The source of this sequence is a woman of 80 years or more with COVID-19, enrolled during active disease. Sequenced: peripheral blood. The chain links TRBV6-2 or TRBV6-3 to TRBJ1-2; TRBD1 aligns across 7 bases. In nucleotides, the CDR3 is TGTGCCAGCAGCCAGACAGGGCCGATCTATGGCTACACCTTC. Translating gives CASSQTGPIYGYTF.